The next 18 T cell receptor beta chains were all read from a single sample in a study of control samples from healthy donors and cancer patients. The method was immunoSEQ multiplex PCR; TCRdb's version includes in-frame clones alone and lacks a portion of them. The sample comprises 210,000 or so clones, about 89% of which are singletons, and 1.8% rests with the top ten. Sequenced sample: blood. These receptors all stem from a young man in good health.

The chain is built from TRBV2 and TRBJ2-7; the match to TRBD1 covers 9 bases. The J segment lost 3 bases and the V segment lost 8 bases, leaving 5 bases of the junction unmatched. The germline V gene has CDR1 SNHLY and CDR2 FYNNEI. The CDR3 totals 13 residues. The CDR3 coding sequence is TGTGCCAGCGCAGGGACAGGGTTCTACGAGCAGTACTTC. This sequence encodes CASAGTGFYEQYF.

The count of this clone is one. The chain recombines TRBV6-5 with TRBJ1-4; 7 nucleotides agree with TRBD1. V trimming: 6 bases; J trimming: 5 bases; junction bases outside the gene matches: 6. CDR3 length: 14 residues. Germline lookup yields CDR1 MNHEY and CDR2 SVGAGI. This chain's CDR3 is CASRITGANEKLFF. In DNA, the CDR3 is TGTGCCAGCAGGATAACAGGGGCAAATGAAAAACTGTTTTTT.

In DNA, the CDR3 is TGTGCCAGTACCGGGGGCTTGGTTAATGAAAAACTGTTTTTT. The encoded protein is CASTGGLVNEKLFF. The chain links TRBV19 to TRBJ1-4; perhaps TRBD1 as D (6 bases). The germline V and J ends were trimmed by 7 bases and 4 bases, with 13 bases remaining between them. This CDR3 comprises 14 residues. From germline, CDR1 is LNHDA and CDR2 SQIVND (reference sequence).

V and J are TRBV5-1 and TRBJ2-3; 8 nucleotides agree with TRBD1. The CDR3 extends over 13 amino acids. Unmatched junction bases numbered 7, after V lost 2 bases and J lost 11 bases. The germline CDR1 and CDR2 sequences are SGHRS and YFSETQ. CDR3 coding DNA: TGCGCCAGCAGCTTCGTGGGCAGGGGGCGGCAGTATTTT. Protein product: CASSFVGRGRQYF.

This rearrangement joins TRBV6-4 to TRBJ1-1; D is undetermined. V lost 2 bases and J 1 base, leaving 5 bases between the germline ends. The germline V gene encodes CDR1 MRHNA and CDR2 SNTAGT. The CDR3 totals 13 residues. Here the CDR3 DNA reads TGTGCCAGCAGTGACACCCCGAACACTGAAGCTTTCTTT. As protein: CASSDTPNTEAFF.

The chain employs TRBV6-5 and TRBJ1-6; D unclear. Per germline, CDR1 MNHEY and CDR2 SVGAGI. The CDR3 is 13 residues long. Between the trimmed V and J ends, which lost 8 bases and 14 bases, there was a span of 19 bases. The CDR3 loop is CASVSPGPRTLHF. CDR3 coding DNA: TGTGCCAGCGTTAGTCCCGGGCCTCGCACCCTCCACTTT.

As concerns this clone: Other DNA sequences from this sample encode an identical CDR3 as well. The rearrangement joins TRBV6-5 to TRBJ1-1; 7 positions match TRBD1. V shed 2 bases and J 1 base; nucleotides not matched to a gene: 1. CDR3 length: 14 residues. Germline assignment: CDR1 MNHEY and CDR2 SVGAGI. The CDR3 nucleotides are TGTGCCAGCAGTTACAGGACAGGGAACACTGAAGCTTTCTTT. It specifies CASSYRTGNTEAFF.

This chain links TRBV2 with TRBJ2-5, with TRBD2 identical over 9 bases. Trimming cost V 5 bases and J 1 base; bases outside gene matches: 2. The CDR3 loop spans 14 amino acids. CDR1 is SNHLY, CDR2 FYNNEI, per germline. CDR3 sequence reads: CASSLTSGQETQYF. CDR3 bases: TGTGCCAGCAGTCTGACTAGCGGCCAAGAGACCCAGTACTTC. Variable domain in full (rest from reference TRBV2 and TRBJ2-5): EPEVTQTPSHQVTQMGQEVILRCVPISNHLYFYWYRQILGQKVEFLVSFYNNEISEKSEIFDDQFSVERPDGSNFTLKIRSTKLEDSAMYFCASSLTSGQETQYFGPGTRLLVL.

This chain links TRBV7-3 with TRBJ2-3, with D unresolved. This CDR3 comprises 14 residues. Trimming shortened V by 5 bases and J by 0 bases, and 9 bases separated the two germline ends. CDR1 is SGHTA, CDR2 FQGTGA, per germline. The CDR3 bases are TGTGCCAGCAGCCCCTTCGGTAGCACAGATACGCAGTATTTT. Its translation is CASSPFGSTDTQYF.

The chain recombines TRBV6-6 with TRBJ1-5; D not resolved. CDR3 length equals 12 residues. Trimming stripped 8 bases from V and 3 bases from J, with 8 bases between. CDR1 and CDR2 (germline): MNHNY, SVGAGI (reference sequence). CDR3 nucleotide sequence: TGTGCCAGCTCGGTAGCCAATCAGCCCCAGCATTTT. Translation gives CASSVANQPQHF.

This chain connects TRBV5-6 to TRBJ2-2; 7 bases match TRBD1. Unmatched junction bases numbered 12, after V lost 4 bases and J lost 0 bases. The CDR3 has 18 residues. CDR1 is SGHDT, CDR2 YYEEEE, per germline. The CDR3 region is CASSPLTGNIANTGELFF. DNA of the CDR3: TGTGCCAGCAGCCCCCTGACAGGGAACATCGCGAACACCGGGGAGCTGTTTTTT.

The rearrangement links TRBV12-3 or TRBV12-4 to TRBJ1-1; D is unresolved. The CDR3 runs 12 residues. Trimming removed 1 base at V and 4 bases at J, with 4 bases between. CDR3 DNA: TGTGCCAGCAGTTTAGGAGTCACTGAAGCTTTCTTT. Translating it yields CASSLGVTEAFF.

The chain recombines TRBV27 with TRBJ2-6, with unresolved D. CDR3 length: 15 residues. The germline CDR1 and CDR2 sequences are MNHEY and SMNVEV (reference sequence). Between the trimmed V and J ends, which lost 7 bases and 1 base, there was a span of 11 bases. DNA for the CDR3: TGTGCCAGCACCGAAGTGGCTTCTGGGGCCAACGTCCTGACTTTC. As protein: CASTEVASGANVLTF.

V usage is TRBV5-1 and J usage is TRBJ1-6; the match to TRBD1 covers 8 bases. Germline trimming cut 0 bases from V and 10 bases from J; bases unmatched to any gene: 3. Germline values: CDR1 SGHRS, CDR2 YFSETQ. CDR3 length: 14 amino acids. CDR3 loop: CASSLGTGRSPLHF. CDR3 nucleotides: TGCGCCAGCAGCTTGGGGACAGGGCGGTCACCCCTCCACTTT.

V is TRBV19 and J is TRBJ2-7, with D hard to call. From germline, CDR1 is LNHDA and CDR2 SQIVND (reference sequence). The V gene lost 5 bases and the J gene lost 4 bases, with 12 bases spanning the gap. The length of the CDR3 is 13 residues. The CDR3 DNA follows: TGTGCCAGTAGTTTCTCGGGCCGTTACGAGCAGTACTTC. Protein product: CASSFSGRYEQYF. Combining the CDR3 with reference TRBV19 and TRBJ2-7 gives the whole variable domain DGGITQSPKYLFRKEGQNVTLSCEQNLNHDAMYWYRQDPGQGLRLIYYSQIVNDFQKGDIAEGYSVSREKKESFPLTVTSAQKNPTAFYLCASSFSGRYEQYFGPGTRLTVT.

This clone was detected a few times. The rearrangement uses TRBV5-5 and TRBJ2-7; D is perhaps TRBD1 (5 bases). The CDR3 length is 16 residues. Trimming left V 4 bases short and J 0 bases short, with 17 bases between. From germline, CDR1 is SGHKS and CDR2 YYEKEE (reference sequence). CDR3 DNA: TGTGCCAGCAGCGCTCCCTCAGGGTTTTCCTCCTACGAGCAGTACTTC. Amino acids: CASSAPSGFSSYEQYF.

The chain uses TRBV27 and TRBJ2-3, with D hard to call. This CDR3 contains 12 residues. The V and J ends lost 3 bases and 2 bases respectively, with 3 bases between them. The germline V gene has CDR1 MNHEY and CDR2 SMNVEV (reference sequence). The CDR3 spells CASSFATDTQYF. The CDR3 DNA follows: TGTGCCAGCAGTTTCGCCACAGATACGCAGTATTTT.

This clone was counted once. The gene calls are TRBV4-1 and TRBJ1-1; possible D gene TRBD1, 6 bases. Germline-derived CDR1 and CDR2 are MGHRA and YSYEKL. Trimming stripped 4 bases from V and 5 bases from J, with 20 bases between. The CDR3 consists of 16 residues. The CDR3 region has the DNA TGCGCCAGCAGCCCGCCCGGAGCGGGGGCAATGACTGAAGCTTTCTTT. Translating it yields CASSPPGAGAMTEAFF.